This T cell receptor (beta chain) was captured in a study of blood T cells in healthy people across ages. This clonotype was detected a few times. Its antigen is currently unknown. The germline V and J ends were trimmed by 3 bases and 3 bases, with 9 bases remaining between them. Germline V gene data show CDR1 as SQVTM and CDR2 as ANQGSEA. The CDR3 extends over 12 amino acids. General observations from the study: Aged donors had fewer naive CD4+ cells and lower diversity than long-lived donors. Across the age range, TCR beta diversity per million T cells fell in a roughly linear way.

The authors ran a second PCR of about 6 to 11 cycles using a sample-barcoded 5' primer and a J-beta primer mix. Every single cDNA molecule received a tag from a template-switch adaptor with 12 random nucleotides. MiXCR was run by TCRdb on the 5' RACE reads, yielding one entry per CDR3 protein. Of about 800,000 distinct CDR3 sequences detected, roughly 64% appear once; the ten largest clones hold 22%. The chain links TRBV29-1 to TRBJ2-7, with D possibly called TRBD1 or TRBD2 (5 bases each). Material: blood. The receptor's source is a man aged 25 to 40 in good health. CDR3 loop: CSVEGELYEQYF. For the CDR3, the DNA is TGCAGCGTTGAGGGGGAGCTCTACGAGCAGTACTTC.